These T cell receptor beta chains were read from a single sample in a study of OX40 agonist ivuxolimab in advanced cancers. This table comes from immunoSEQ multiplex PCR, and its TCRdb copy is limited to in-frame clones, with some not included. The sample shows about 61,000 clones, around 90% of them seen only once. The sequencing here drew on CD4+ or CD8+ T cells sorted from blood, taken in a trial of the OX40 agonist ivuxolimab. Receptor source: an adult with an advanced solid tumor such as melanoma, head and neck, liver or kidney cancer. CDR3s include the opening cysteine and the closing phenylalanine or tryptophan. A D gene is named only where the DNA matches it firmly. Not every row has a clone size; where given, it reads once, few, many or a size class.

TRBJ1-2	-	once	TRBV10-3	TGTGCCATCAGTGAGTCGCAGGTTCCGGGCCATATTAACTATGGCTACACCTTC	CAISESQVPGHINYGYTF
TRBJ2-1	TRBD1	-	TRBV11-1	TGTGCCAGCGACCCCGGACAGGGGGCACGGTGGAATGAGCAGTTCTTC	CASDPGQGARWNEQFF
TRBJ1-5	-	-	TRBV6-1	TGTGCCAGCAGTTTTAACAGGGCTAGCAATCAGCCCCAGCATTTT	CASSFNRASNQPQHF
TRBJ2-3	TRBD1	-	TRBV6-1	TGTGCCAGCAGTGACCGGGACAGGGTCACAGATACGCAGTATTTT	CASSDRDRVTDTQYF
TRBJ2-7	-	once	TRBV6-6	TGTGCCAGCAGTTACTCTATCACAGGGCGATACGAGCAGTACTTC	CASSYSITGRYEQYF
TRBJ2-7	-	-	TRBV10-2	TGCGCCAGCAGGGGGGGACTCCGGGCGCCCTACGAGCAGTACTTC	CASRGGLRAPYEQYF
TRBJ1-3	-	-	TRBV19	TGTGCCAGTAGTGGAACAAACTCTGGAAACACCATATATTTT	CASSGTNSGNTIYF
TRBJ2-7	-	-	TRBV4-2	TGTGCCAGCAGCCAAGACCCCGGGGAGAAGGGGTACGAGCAGTACTTC	CASSQDPGEKGYEQYF
TRBJ1-4	-	-	TRBV27	TGTGCCAGCAGCCTTTCGGGGTGGGCCGGGGAAAAACTGTTTTTT	CASSLSGWAGEKLFF
TRBJ1-1	-	-	TRBV7-9	TGTGCCAGCAGCCGAAATCAGGGAAGCACTGAAGCTTTCTTT	CASSRNQGSTEAFF
TRBJ1-3	TRBD1	-	TRBV5-8	TGTGCCAGCAGCCCCGGGGACAGGCATCGGGGCACCATATATTTT	CASSPGDRHRGTIYF
TRBJ1-3	TRBD1	once	TRBV5-1	TGCGCCAGCAGCCCGGACAGGGCTGGAAACACCATATATTTT	CASSPDRAGNTIYF
TRBJ2-3	-	-	TRBV7-2	TGTGCCAGCAGCCTTCGGACAGATACGCAGTATTTT	CASSLRTDTQYF
TRBJ1-2	-	once	TRBV6-5	TGTGCCAGCAGTTATTCCAGGAACACGGATGGCTACACCTTC	CASSYSRNTDGYTF
TRBJ2-5	-	once	TRBV7-9	TGTGCCAGCAGCCTCGGGCAGCGCGAGATCAAGACCCAGTACTTC	CASSLGQREIKTQYF
TRBJ2-7	TRBD1	-	TRBV6-5	TGTGCCAGCAGACCCGGGACAGGGGTTCGCGAGCAGTACTTC	CASRPGTGVREQYF
TRBJ1-5	-	-	TRBV2	TGTGCCAGCAGCCCTCGACAGTTTAGCCTCAATCAGCCCCAGCATTTT	CASSPRQFSLNQPQHF
TRBJ2-7	-	-	TRBV7-9	TGTGCCAGCAGCTTATCAAGGAACAGGGTGGACGAGCAGTACTTC	CASSLSRNRVDEQYF
TRBJ2-3	TRBD1	-	TRBV18	TGTGCCAGCTCAAGGGGCCAGGGGGCAACAGATACGCAGTATTTT	CASSRGQGATDTQYF
TRBJ2-2	-	-	TRBV10-1	TGCGCCAGCAGTGAAGCGGGGAACACCGGGGAGCTGTTTTTT	CASSEAGNTGELFF
TRBJ1-6	-	-	TRBV6-5	TGTGCCAGCAGTTACTCACCCGGGCGTAATTCACCCCTCCACTTT	CASSYSPGRNSPLHF
TRBJ2-3	TRBD2	-	TRBV5-8	TGTGCCAGCAGCAGAACGACTAGCGGGGGGCTAGATACGCAGTATTTT	CASSRTTSGGLDTQYF
TRBJ2-5	-	-	TRBV6-5	TGTGCCAGCAGTTACTCAGGTCAAGAGACCCAGTACTTC	CASSYSGQETQYF
TRBJ1-1	-	-	TRBV4-2	TGTGCCAGCAGCCAAGATCGAGGAGTACGAGCTTTCTTT	CASSQDRGVRAFF
TRBJ2-5	-	-	TRBV7-9	TGTGCCAGCAGCTTAGGGGGGAGAGGGGAAGAGACCCAGTACTTC	CASSLGGRGEETQYF
TRBJ2-7	TRBD2	once	TRBV10-3	TGTGCCAGTAGCGGGAATTCCTACGAGCAGTACTTC	CASSGNSYEQYF
TRBJ2-1	-	-	TRBV6-4	TGTGCCAGCAGTGCAGGGCAGCTTAACAATGAGCAGTTCTTC	CASSAGQLNNEQFF
TRBJ1-2	-	-	TRBV18	TGTGCCAGCTCACCAGAGACAGCTAACTATGGCTACACCTTC	CASSPETANYGYTF
TRBJ2-5	-	-	TRBV6-1	TGTGCCAGCAGTGCGACTAGGTTGGAGACCCAGTACTTC	CASSATRLETQYF
TRBJ2-1	-	-	TRBV6-6	TGTGCCAGCAGGGTTTCAGAGGGGCCCCAGTTCTTC	CASRVSEGPQFF
TRBJ2-5	TRBD1	-	TRBV30	TGTGCCCGTGGACAGGGGGGGGAGACCCAGTACTTC	CARGQGGETQYF
TRBJ2-3	-	-	TRBV18	TGTGCCAGCTCACCGGTACAGGGAGGCACAGATACGCAGTATTTT	CASSPVQGGTDTQYF
TRBJ2-7	TRBD1	-	TRBV25-1	TGTGCCAGCAGTGGGGGACAGGGGGCCTACGAGCAGTACTTC	CASSGGQGAYEQYF
TRBJ2-1	-	-	TRBV6-1	TGTGCCAGCACCCAGTTGGGGGGCGCAAATGAGCAGTTCTTC	CASTQLGGANEQFF
TRBJ2-1	TRBD2	-	TRBV11-2	TGTGCCAGCAGCCGACCACCCGGGACTAGCGGCAATGAGCAGTTCTTC	CASSRPPGTSGNEQFF
TRBJ1-5	TRBD1	-	TRBV27	TGTGCCAGCAGGCGAGAGACAGGGTCGGGCAATCAGCCCCAGCATTTT	CASRRETGSGNQPQHF
TRBJ2-1	-	-	TRBV4-1	TGCGCCAGCACCGGGGGGCCTGGCTCCTACAATGAGCAGTTCTTC	CASTGGPGSYNEQFF
TRBJ2-1	-	-	TRBV12-1	TGTGCCAGCAGCTCGTTGAAAATGGGAGCGGGGTCTCAGTTCTTC	CASSSLKMGAGSQFF
TRBJ2-5	-	-	TRBV7-8	TGTGCCAGCAGCTTTGGGACTGACCGGGGAGAGACCCAGTACTTC	CASSFGTDRGETQYF
TRBJ2-3	-	-	TRBV6-1	TGTGCCAGCAGTGGGCAGGTTCCCACAGATACGCAGTATTTT	CASSGQVPTDTQYF
TRBJ1-4	TRBD1	-	TRBV4-1	TGCGCCAGCAGCGCCGGGACAGTCCTCAATGAAAAACTGTTTTTT	CASSAGTVLNEKLFF
TRBJ2-5	TRBD1	-	TRBV5-6	TGTGCCAGCAGTGACAGGGTCCAAGAGACCCAGTACTTC	CASSDRVQETQYF
TRBJ1-6	-	-	TRBV18	TGTGCCAGCTCACCATTGGACGGCGTCAATTCACCCCTCCACTTT	CASSPLDGVNSPLHF
TRBJ2-4	TRBD2	-	TRBV6-9	TGTGCCAGCAGTTATTACTGTGGGGGGGAGAAAAACATTCAGTACTTC	CASSYYCGGEKNIQYF
TRBJ1-4	-	-	TRBV6-5	TGTGCCAGCAGTTACTCGATTTCGGGGTTCGGGGAAAAACTGTTTTTT	CASSYSISGFGEKLFF
TRBJ1-2	-	-	TRBV5-1	TGCGCCAGCAGCTCCCAAACAGGATCCTATGGCTACACCTTC	CASSSQTGSYGYTF
TRBJ1-6	-	-	TRBV5-4	TGTGCCAGCAGCTTATGGACGGTTGGGTCACCCCTCCACTTT	CASSLWTVGSPLHF
TRBJ2-7	-	-	TRBV15	TGTGCCACCAGCAGAGATGTGGGTCCTTGGGAGCAGTACTTC	CATSRDVGPWEQYF